The 8 T cell receptor beta chains below were found in one sample sequenced in a study of radiation and T cells in renal cell carcinoma. Only in-frame clones appear in the TCRdb table, and some are missing; sequencing was by immunoSEQ multiplex PCR. The table has 150,000 or so clones, roughly 90% seen once; the top ten hold 10% to 15%. The time point was: blood 2 weeks post-SBRT. As to treatment: 15 Gy SBRT to primary tumor, nephrectomy 4 weeks later. The sample here was blood, taken from a patient whose treatment included radiotherapy and nephrectomy. The receptors originated from a woman in her forties or fifties with renal cell carcinoma.

J is TRBJ2-7 and V is TRBV7-3; the match to TRBD1 covers 9 bases. Germline CDR1 SGHTA, CDR2 FQGTGA. The CDR3 length is 15 residues. Trimming removed 1 base from V and 2 bases from J; junction bases left unmatched: 3. The CDR3 spells CASSLMGTGPYEQYF. CDR3 in DNA: TGTGCCAGCAGCTTAATGGGGACAGGGCCCTACGAGCAGTACTTC.

The rearrangement links TRBV30 to TRBJ1-1, with D tentatively TRBD1 (6 bases). Germline lookup yields CDR1 GTSNPN and CDR2 SVGIG (reference sequence). The V end was cut by 4 bases, the J end by 0 bases, with 18 bases between. The CDR3 is 16 residues long. In DNA form, the CDR3 reads TGTGCCTGGACTGGGACATCGCGGCTGATGAACACTGAAGCTTTCTTT. This sequence encodes CAWTGTSRLMNTEAFF.

This clone was counted a single time. The chain uses TRBV6-6 and TRBJ1-4; 9 bases align to TRBD1. The CDR3 runs to 16 residues. The junction had 11 bases not matched to a gene; V was cut back by 6 bases and J by 6 bases. Germline assignment: CDR1 MNHNY and CDR2 SVGAGI (reference sequence). CDR3: CASRFTGGAGDEKLFF. DNA for the CDR3: TGTGCCAGCAGATTCACAGGGGGCGCTGGGGATGAAAAACTGTTTTTT.

The J gene is TRBJ2-1, the V gene TRBV6-5; D is perhaps TRBD2 (7 bases). Per germline, CDR1 MNHEY and CDR2 SVGAGI. The V gene lost 7 bases and the J gene lost 0 bases, with 10 bases spanning the gap. The CDR3 runs 14 residues. The CDR3 region has the DNA TGTGCCAGCATGAGGGGGGGCTCCTACAATGAGCAGTTCTTC. This gives the protein CASMRGGSYNEQFF.

This clone was seen a few times. This sequence joins TRBV5-1 and TRBJ1-1; the D gene is possibly TRBD1 (6 bases). The CDR3 contains 14 residues. Germline values: CDR1 SGHRS, CDR2 YFSETQ. The ends were cut back, 0 bases at V and 1 base at J, with 7 bases in the middle. Here the CDR3 DNA reads TGCGCCAGCAGCTTGGGACAGGCGAACACTGAAGCTTTCTTT. This translates into CASSLGQANTEAFF.

The chain is built from TRBV7-2 and TRBJ2-3, with 8 bases fitting TRBD1. Unmatched junction bases numbered 7, after V lost 5 bases and J lost 6 bases. Looked up from germline, CDR1 is SGHTA and CDR2 is FQGNSA. The length of the CDR3 is 14 residues. The CDR3 DNA reads as TGTGCCAGCAGCCAGGGACAGGCGGTGGATACGCAGTATTTT. Translated: CASSQGQAVDTQYF. Full variable domain (missing parts from reference TRBV7-2 and TRBJ2-3): GAGVSQSPSNKVTEKGKDVELRCDPISGHTALYWYRQSLGQGLEFLIYFQGNSAPDKSGLPSDRFSAERTGGSVSTLTIQRTQQEDSAVYLCASSQGQAVDTQYFGPGTRLTVL.

J is TRBJ1-1 and V is TRBV18; 9 bases are a match to TRBD1. The length of the CDR3 is 16 residues. The ends lost 3 bases at V and 4 bases at J; junction bases unmatched: 9. Germline V lookup: CDR1 KGHSH, CDR2 LQKENI. The CDR3 is CASSPEERTGATEAFF. In DNA, the CDR3 is TGTGCCAGCTCACCCGAGGAGCGGACAGGGGCCACTGAAGCTTTCTTT.

This chain uses TRBV7-9 with TRBJ1-5; 10 nucleotides match TRBD1. Germline values: CDR1 SEHNR, CDR2 FQNEAQ (reference sequence). V lost 1 base, J lost 6 bases, and 6 bases stayed unmatched. CDR3 length equals 16 residues. The CDR3 loop reads CASSLGGTGDVQPQHF. CDR3 DNA: TGTGCCAGCAGCTTAGGAGGGACAGGGGACGTTCAGCCCCAGCATTTT.